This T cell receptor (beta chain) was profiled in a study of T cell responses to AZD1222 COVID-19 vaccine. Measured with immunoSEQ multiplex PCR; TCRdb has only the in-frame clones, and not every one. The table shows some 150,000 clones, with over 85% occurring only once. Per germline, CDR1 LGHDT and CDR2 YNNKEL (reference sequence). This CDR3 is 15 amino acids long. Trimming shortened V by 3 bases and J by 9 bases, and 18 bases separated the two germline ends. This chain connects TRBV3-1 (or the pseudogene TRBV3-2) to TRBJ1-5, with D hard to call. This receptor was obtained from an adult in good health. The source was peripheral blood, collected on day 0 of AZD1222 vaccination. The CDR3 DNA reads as TGTGCCAGCAGCCAGGTCCGGGCCCCAAACCCGCCCCAGCATTTT. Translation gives CASSQVRAPNPPQHF.